The rows below give T cell receptor beta chains drawn from one sample of a study of blood T cell repertoires in COVID-19. Only in-frame clones appear in the TCRdb table, and some are missing; sequencing was by immunoSEQ multiplex PCR. This table holds 60,000 to 70,000 clones, 65% to 85% found once. Sample: peripheral blood. The receptors stem from a human donor in a cohort sampled during active COVID-19. CDR3s include the opening cysteine and the closing phenylalanine or tryptophan. D genes are given only for firm matches. Not every row has a clone size; where given, it reads once, few, many or a size class.

D gene,J gene,clone size,V gene,CDR3 DNA,CDR3 protein
TRBD1,TRBJ1-5,.,TRBV15,TGTGCCACCAGCAGAGGGAGGACAGGGTCAAATCAGCCCCAGCATTTT,CATSRGRTGSNQPQHF
.,TRBJ2-5,.,TRBV11-3,TGTGCCAGCAGCCGGGCGGGGGAGACCCAGTACTTC,CASSRAGETQYF
TRBD1,TRBJ1-5,few,TRBV5-1,TGCGCCAGCAGCTTAGACCGCGCAGGGGGTAATCAGCCCCAGCATTTT,CASSLDRAGGNQPQHF
.,TRBJ1-2,.,TRBV18,TGTGCCAGCTCACCACCGGTTTCCGGTACTGGCTACACCTTC,CASSPPVSGTGYTF
.,TRBJ2-4,.,TRBV5-1,TGCGCCAGCAGCTTGGAGCCAGGCCTTGCCAAAAACATTCAGTACTTC,CASSLEPGLAKNIQYF
TRBD1,TRBJ2-7,once,TRBV2,TGTGCCAGCAAAGGGACAGAAAGCTCCTACGAGCAGTACTTC,CASKGTESSYEQYF
.,TRBJ2-5,.,TRBV7-2,TGTGCCAGCAGCTTAGGCAGGGGAGAGACCCAGTACTTC,CASSLGRGETQYF
.,TRBJ1-5,.,TRBV27,TGTGCCAGCCGGGGGGCGGGTCGCAATCAGCCCCAGCATTTT,CASRGAGRNQPQHF
.,TRBJ1-2,.,TRBV28,TGTGCCAGCAGCCGACCCGACAGGCGGGTTTATGGCTACACCTTC,CASSRPDRRVYGYTF
TRBD2,TRBJ2-2,.,TRBV20-1,TGCAGTGCTAGTGGGACGGGGGGGCCGAACACCGGGGAGCTGTTTTTT,CSASGTGGPNTGELFF
.,TRBJ1-3,.,TRBV6-1,TGTGCCAGCAGTGACGGTACACAGAGAAACACCATATATTTT,CASSDGTQRNTIYF
TRBD1,TRBJ1-6,.,TRBV27,TGTGCCAGCACACCCGACAGGGAGAATTCACCCCTCCACTTT,CASTPDRENSPLHF
.,TRBJ1-4,.,TRBV28,TGTGCCAGCAGTCCGACCAGGGACACCGAAAAACTGTTTTTT,CASSPTRDTEKLFF
TRBD1,TRBJ1-4,few,TRBV19,TGTGCCAGTAGTATATCGTCCGGGACAGGGGATGAAAAACTGTTTTTT,CASSISSGTGDEKLFF
TRBD2,TRBJ2-5,.,TRBV4-2,TGTGCCAGCAGCCAAGATCGAAGCGGGAAGTGGCTAGCGGGGACTATCCAAGAGACCCAGTACTTC,CASSQDRSGKWLAGTIQETQYF
TRBD1,TRBJ2-3,.,TRBV18,TGTGCCAGCTCCGGGGGACAGGGAGGCACAGATACGCAGTATTTT,CASSGGQGGTDTQYF
.,TRBJ1-2,.,TRBV18,TGTGCCAGCTCACCGGAATGGAGGGGTGAGGATGGCTACACCTTC,CASSPEWRGEDGYTF
.,TRBJ1-3,many,TRBV18,TGTGCCAGCTCATCAACAAGTACAGGGAACGGAAACACCATATATTTT,CASSSTSTGNGNTIYF
TRBD2,TRBJ2-5,.,TRBV9,TGTGCCAGCCAAGCGGGGGGCCCCCAAGAGACCCAGTACTTC,CASQAGGPQETQYF